This T cell receptor beta chain was retrieved from a study of T cells in localized non-small cell lung cancer. Study-level results: Clonality of T cells reached its maximum in uninvolved adjacent lung, surpassing tumor. Adjacent lung tissue had a median about 50 of the top 100 clones found in the tumor.

Sequencing used immunoSEQ multiplex PCR; TCRdb keeps in-frame clones, though not all of them. This table holds roughly 30,000 clones, 85% to 90% found once. Comment on this clone: What it binds is not known.

Sample: peripheral blood, taken before any cancer treatment. This TCR derives from a female donor at least 60 years old with stage III squamous cell lung carcinoma.

The DNA of the CDR3 is TGCGCCAGCAGCTTGGCGTCCCCAACGGGCACAGATACGCAGTATTTT. Encoded protein: CASSLASPTGTDTQYF. The chain recombines TRBV5-1 with TRBJ2-3; D not resolved. The V gene's germline CDR1 is SGHRS and CDR2 YFSETQ. Trimming cost V 0 bases and J 1 base, with 12 bases left between them. The CDR3 contains 16 residues. Complete variable domain (other parts from reference TRBV5-1 and TRBJ2-3): KAGVTQTPRYLIKTRGQQVTLSCSPISGHRSVSWYQQTPGQGLQFLFEYFSETQRNKGNFPGRFSGRQFSNSRSEMNVSTLELGDSALYLCASSLASPTGTDTQYFGPGTRLTVL.